The clone carrying this T cell receptor beta chain was observed many times. This entry comes from a study of human T cells and chemical hapten exposure. The V gene lost 1 base and the J gene lost 7 bases, with 11 bases spanning the gap. CDR1 LGHNA and CDR2 YSLEER come from the germline V gene. This CDR3 is 13 amino acids long. TCRdb re-called the RACE reads with MiXCR, one entry per CDR3 protein. In the table there are about 80,000 distinct CDR3 sequences, 12% to 15% of which are singletons. Sample time point: pre-sensitization, week 0. Documented treatment: therapeutic diphenylcyclopropenone sensitization with weekly scalp DPC.

The genes are TRBV4-3 and TRBJ2-7, with D tentatively TRBD1 (6 bases). Sequences were derived from whole blood, sampled in connection with sensitization to the hapten diphenylcyclopropenone (DPC). The sequence was collected from a woman between 45 and 65 years old with alopecia areata. Some clones in this sample may be carry-over from other donors' samples. Here the CDR3 reads CASSQARGGEQYF. The CDR3 DNA follows: TGCGCCAGCAGCCAAGCCAGGGGCGGGGAGCAGTACTTC.